The 15 T cell receptor beta chains given below trace back to one sample, sequenced in a study of tumor and adjacent non-tumor tissue in lung cancer. TCRbeta libraries were built with three rounds of nested PCR, modified from ARM-PCR. TCRdb reanalysed the multiplex PCR reads using MiXCR and keeps one entry per CDR3 protein. The profile shows around 74,000 distinct CDR3 sequences, approximately 68% of them singletons. RNA was extracted from bulk tissue without any cell sorting. The normal lung tissue was taken more than 3 cm from the tumor edge. Input material: distant non-tumor lung tissue. The origin of the receptors is a woman aged 45-60 years with non-small cell lung cancer.

Turning to this clonotype: This may be a read error, as it is one base from a much larger clone. The chain couples TRBV5-4 to TRBJ2-5; D is ambiguous. V lost 2 bases and J lost 2, with 4 bases in between. Per the germline V gene, CDR1 is SGHNT and CDR2 is YYREEE (reference sequence). The CDR3 totals 12 residues. This CDR3 reads CASSFQQETQYF. The CDR3 coding sequence is TGTGCCAGCAGCTTCCAGCAAGAGACCCAGTACTTC.

In the case of this clonotype: The junction departs from germline at one end; a sequencing error may be responsible. The gene calls are TRBV11-2 and TRBJ2-5, with 7 bases matching TRBD1. The CDR3 loop spans 15 amino acids. Germline V gene lookup returns CDR1 SGHAT and CDR2 FQNNGV. DNA of the CDR3: TGTGCCAGCAGCTTACAAAAGGGGGCCCAAGAGACTCAGTACTTC. Protein sequence: CASSLQKGAQETQYF.

To note about this clonotype: A much larger clone lies one base from this, so it may be a read error. V and J are TRBV12-3 or TRBV12-4 and TRBJ2-1; no firm D call. The CDR3 is 11 amino acids. The CDR3 nucleotides read TGTGCCAGCAGCTTAGGGCCTAAGCAGTTCTTC. It yields the protein CASSLGPKQFF.

The count of this clonotype is one. This chain joins TRBV11-1 and TRBJ1-1; D is unresolved. This CDR3 region has 15 residues. Germline CDR1 and CDR2: SGHAT and FQDESV (reference sequence). The germline V and J ends were trimmed by 9 bases and 4 bases, with 21 bases remaining between them. The CDR3 loop reads CARGIDTGEGTEAFF. The CDR3 DNA follows: TGTGCCAGGGGCATAGATACCGGGGAGGGCACTGAAGCTTTCTTT.

As for this clonotype: This may arise from a read error, as a much more abundant clone is one base away. The V and J genes are TRBV6-1 and TRBJ1-1; D not resolved. Deletions cut 7 bases from V and 4 bases from J, with 16 bases between. CDR1 and CDR2 from the germline V gene are MNHNS and SASEGT. CDR3 length: 14 residues. CDR3 nucleotide sequence: TGTGCCAGCAATGTTGAGGGAACGGGCACTGAAGCTTTCTTT. Protein product: CASNVEGTGTEAFF.

This sequence joins TRBV4-1 and TRBJ2-3; D gene ambiguous. CDR1 and CDR2 from the germline V gene are MGHRA and YSYEKL. The V gene lost 3 bases and the J gene lost 11 bases, with 18 bases spanning the gap. The CDR3 spans 14 residues. The CDR3 loop is CASSHDANGRGQYF. Written as DNA, the CDR3 is TGCGCCAGCAGCCATGATGCGAATGGCCGTGGGCAGTATTTT.

V usage is TRBV20-1 and J usage is TRBJ2-3, with a tentative D call TRBD1 (6 bases). Germline V CDR1 and CDR2: DFQATT, SNEGSKA (reference sequence). Trimming cost V 8 bases and J 5 bases, with 20 bases left between them. The CDR3 contains 14 residues. The CDR3 DNA sequence: TGCAGTACCGAGACAGGACTCCCCATAGATACGCAGTATTTT. Translating gives CSTETGLPIDTQYF.

A remark on this clonotype: Lacking the conserved final phenylalanine or tryptophan, this CDR3 likely reflects a read error. CDR3 region: CASSQGEYQPQHS. CDR3 coding DNA: TGTGCCAGTAGCCAAGGAGAATATCAGCCCCAGCATTCT. The chain recombines TRBV14 with TRBJ1-5; no firm D call. This CDR3 has 13 residues. Looked up from germline, CDR1 is SGHDN and CDR2 is FVKESK.

Worth noting for this clonotype: A much larger clone is a single base away; this may be a read error. The chain couples TRBV6-2 or TRBV6-3 to TRBJ1-5, with 8 positions matching TRBD1. The CDR3 length is 13 residues. Germline V gene sequence: CDR1 MNHEY, CDR2 SVGEGT. V gave up 6 bases and J gave up 6 bases; unmatched junction bases: 4. CDR3 residues: CASRSQGGQPQHF. CDR3 nucleotide sequence: TGTGCCAGCAGGTCACAGGGGGGTCAGCCCCAGCATTTT.

Details on this clonotype: It may be a read error: a sequence one base away is much more abundant. This CDR3 fails to terminate in the conserved phenylalanine or tryptophan, so it likely reflects a read error. The chain carries TRBV20-1 and TRBJ2-1, with 10 positions matching TRBD2. Per the germline V gene, CDR1 is DFQATT and CDR2 is SNEGSKA (reference sequence). The length of the CDR3 is 16 residues. Trimming cost V 5 bases and J 0 bases; bases outside gene matches: 7. The CDR3 sequence is CSAEPGTSVSYNEQFY. The CDR3 DNA is TGCAGTGCTGAGCCCGGGACTAGCGTCTCCTACAATGAGCAGTTCTAC.

In regard to this clonotype: The junction and the germline gene differ at one end; a read error may be behind it. This chain connects TRBV11-1 to TRBJ2-2, with TRBD1 identical over 10 bases. CDR3 length: 14 amino acids. CDR1 is SGHAT, CDR2 FQDESV, per germline (reference sequence). CDR3 residues: CASSRDRGTGELLF. CDR3 bases: TGTGCCAGCAGCCGGGACAGGGGCACCGGGGAGCTGTTGTTT.

About this clonotype itself: This may be a read error, as it is one base from a much larger clone. The chain has TRBV30 and TRBJ2-7; the D gene is possibly TRBD1 (6 bases). V dropped 4 bases and J dropped 3 bases, with 13 bases sitting between them. The CDR3 spans 13 residues. CDR1 and CDR2 (germline): GTSNPN, SVGIG (reference sequence). The CDR3 spells CAWKQGQDYEQYF. Written as DNA, the CDR3 is TGTGCCTGGAAGCAGGGGCAGGACTACGAGCAGTACTTC.

A word on this clonotype: The germline gene is not matched at one end of the junction; a read error may be the cause. For the CDR3, the DNA is TGTGCCTGCAGCTCTCAGGGTATGGATGGCTACACTTTC. Encoded protein: CACSSQGMDGYTF. The gene calls are TRBV6-2 or TRBV6-3 and TRBJ1-2; weak D call: TRBD1 (5 bases). CDR1 is MNHEY, CDR2 SVGEGT, per germline. CDR3 length equals 13 residues.

V usage is TRBV11-2 and J usage is TRBJ2-7; perhaps D is TRBD1 or TRBD2 (5 bases each). This CDR3 is 14 amino acids long. The V gene lost 2 bases and the J gene lost 7 bases, with 15 bases spanning the gap. Germline V CDR1 and CDR2: SGHAT, FQNNGV. The CDR3 DNA reads TGTGCCAGCAGCTTAACGGACAAGGGGAGAGAGCAGTACTTC. It translates to CASSLTDKGREQYF.

About this clonotype: Because the CDR3 is missing its conserved closing phenylalanine or tryptophan, this is likely a read error. The rearrangement uses TRBV20-1 and TRBJ2-7, with D maybe TRBD2 (6 bases). Trimming cost V 1 base and J 4 bases, with 17 bases left between them. This CDR3 contains 15 residues. CDR1 and CDR2 from the germline V gene are DFQATT and SNEGSKA (reference sequence). CDR3 region: CSARVRLARFYEQYL. The CDR3 nucleotides read TGCAGTGCTAGAGTTCGCCTAGCGAGATTTTACGAGCAGTACTTA.